The entry that follows covers one T cell receptor beta chain sequence. Its specificity is not known. Germline V lookup: CDR1 MNHEY, CDR2 SMNVEV (reference sequence). The V and J ends lost 5 bases and 8 bases, in that order; junction bases with no gene match: 6. CDR3 size: 13 residues. The entry originates in a study of post-analysis software for immune sequencing data. General study findings and limits: Among roughly five TRBV segments more frequent in patients than controls were TRBV5-6, TRBV5-1 and TRBV20-1.

TCR beta cDNA libraries had unique molecular identifiers. TCRdb passed the PCR reads through MiXCR, listing each CDR3 protein once. The data contain roughly 430,000 distinct CDR3 sequences, roughly 38% of them singletons. Sequencing used blood. This sequence joins TRBV27 and TRBJ1-2; 9 positions agree with TRBD1. This clonotype was obtained from a girl aged 2-10 years with multiple sclerosis. The CDR3 reads CASSPNRGHGYTF. The CDR3 DNA is TGTGCCAGCAGTCCAAACAGGGGGCACGGCTACACCTTC.